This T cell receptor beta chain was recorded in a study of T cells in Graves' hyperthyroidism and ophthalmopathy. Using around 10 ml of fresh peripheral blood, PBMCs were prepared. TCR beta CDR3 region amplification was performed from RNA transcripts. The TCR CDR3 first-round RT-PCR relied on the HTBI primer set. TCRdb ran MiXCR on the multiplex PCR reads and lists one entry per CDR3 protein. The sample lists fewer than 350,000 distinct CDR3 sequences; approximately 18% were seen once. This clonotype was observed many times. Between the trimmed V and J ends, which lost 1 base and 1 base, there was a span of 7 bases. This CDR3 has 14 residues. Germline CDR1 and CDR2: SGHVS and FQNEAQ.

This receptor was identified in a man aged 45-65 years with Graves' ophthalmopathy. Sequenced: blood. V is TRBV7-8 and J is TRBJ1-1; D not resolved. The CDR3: CASSLGAANTEAFF. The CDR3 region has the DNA TGTGCCAGCAGCTTAGGGGCAGCGAACACTGAAGCTTTCTTT. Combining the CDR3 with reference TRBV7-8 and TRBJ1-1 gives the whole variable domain GAGVSQSPRYKVAKRGQDVALRCDPISGHVSLFWYQQALGQGPEFLTYFQNEAQLDKSGLPSDRFFAERPEGSVSTLKIQRTQQEDSAVYLCASSLGAANTEAFFGQGTRLTVV.